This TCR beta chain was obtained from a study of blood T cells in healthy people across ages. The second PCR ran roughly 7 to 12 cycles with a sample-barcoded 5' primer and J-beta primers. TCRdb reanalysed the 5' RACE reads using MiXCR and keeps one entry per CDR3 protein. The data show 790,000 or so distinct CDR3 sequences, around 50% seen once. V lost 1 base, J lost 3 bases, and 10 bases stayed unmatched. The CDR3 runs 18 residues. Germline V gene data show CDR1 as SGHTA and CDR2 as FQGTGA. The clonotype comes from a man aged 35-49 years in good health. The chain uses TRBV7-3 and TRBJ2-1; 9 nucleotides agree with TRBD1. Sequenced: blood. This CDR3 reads CASSLIARDRVSYNEQFF. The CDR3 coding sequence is TGTGCCAGCAGCTTAATAGCTCGGGACAGGGTGAGCTACAATGAGCAGTTCTTC.